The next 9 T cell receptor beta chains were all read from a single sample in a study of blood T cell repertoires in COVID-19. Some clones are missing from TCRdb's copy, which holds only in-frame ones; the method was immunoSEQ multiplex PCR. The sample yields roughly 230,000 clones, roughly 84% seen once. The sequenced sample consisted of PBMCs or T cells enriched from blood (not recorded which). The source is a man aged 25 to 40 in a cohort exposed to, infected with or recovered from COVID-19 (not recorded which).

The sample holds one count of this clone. In DNA form, the CDR3 reads TGTGCCAGCTCACCCTGGACAGGGGCCACACCCAATTCACCCCTCCACTTT. It translates to CASSPWTGATPNSPLHF. The V call is TRBV18, the J call TRBJ1-6, with TRBD1 matching 9 bases. Germline V CDR1 and CDR2: KGHSH, LQKENI. This CDR3 is built from 17 residues. The V and J ends lost 3 bases and 7 bases, in that order; junction bases with no gene match: 10.

The CDR3 bases are TGCAGCGTTGAAGTACTGACTAGCGGGAAGGAGGACGGGGAGCTGTTTTTT. Translating it yields CSVEVLTSGKEDGELFF. The chain recombines TRBV29-1 with TRBJ2-2; 11 nucleotides match TRBD2. The CDR3 spans 17 residues. Germline CDR1 and CDR2: SQVTM and ANQGSEA. J was trimmed by 7 bases and V by 1 base; bases with no gene match: 11.

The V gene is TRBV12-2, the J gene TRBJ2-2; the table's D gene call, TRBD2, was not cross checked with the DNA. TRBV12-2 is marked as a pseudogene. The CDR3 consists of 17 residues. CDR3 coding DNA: TGTGCAAGTCGCTTCCACCGGGACCGGGGAGGCACCGGGGAGCTGTTTTTT. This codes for CASRFHRDRGGTGELFF.

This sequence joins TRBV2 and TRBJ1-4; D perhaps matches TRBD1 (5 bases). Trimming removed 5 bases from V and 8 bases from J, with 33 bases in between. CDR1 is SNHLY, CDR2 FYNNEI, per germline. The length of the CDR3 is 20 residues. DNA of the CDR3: TGTGCCAGCAGTTACCTTATGAGGGGCCAGGAGACGTCTCGGGGGGAAAAACTGTTTTTT. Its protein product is CASSYLMRGQETSRGEKLFF.

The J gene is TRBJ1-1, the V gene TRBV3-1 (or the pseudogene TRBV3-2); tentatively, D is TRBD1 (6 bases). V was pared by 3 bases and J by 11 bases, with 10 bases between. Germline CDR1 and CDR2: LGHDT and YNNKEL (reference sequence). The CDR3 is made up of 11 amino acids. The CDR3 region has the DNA TGTGCCAGCAGCCAGCAGGGGTCGGCTTTCTTT. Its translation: CASSQQGSAFF.

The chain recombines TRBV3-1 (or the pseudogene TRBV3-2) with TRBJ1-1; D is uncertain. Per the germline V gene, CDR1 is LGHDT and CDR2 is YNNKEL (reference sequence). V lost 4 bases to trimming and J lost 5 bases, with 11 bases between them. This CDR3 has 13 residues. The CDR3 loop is CASSPLTGTEAFF. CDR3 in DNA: TGTGCCAGCAGCCCCTTAACGGGGACTGAAGCTTTCTTT.

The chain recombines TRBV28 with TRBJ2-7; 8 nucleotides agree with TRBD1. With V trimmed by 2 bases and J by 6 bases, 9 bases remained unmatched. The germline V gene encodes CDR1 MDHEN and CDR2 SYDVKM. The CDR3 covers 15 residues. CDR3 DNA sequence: TGTGCCAGCAGTTTAAATTTCGGGACAGGTAGCGAGCAGTACTTC. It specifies CASSLNFGTGSEQYF.

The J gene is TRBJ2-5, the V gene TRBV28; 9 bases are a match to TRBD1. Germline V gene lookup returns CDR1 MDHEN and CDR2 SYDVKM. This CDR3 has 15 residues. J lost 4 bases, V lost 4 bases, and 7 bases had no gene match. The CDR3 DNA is TGTGCCAGCAGTTCAAGACAGGGGGTGAGAGAGACCCAGTACTTC. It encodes CASSSRQGVRETQYF.

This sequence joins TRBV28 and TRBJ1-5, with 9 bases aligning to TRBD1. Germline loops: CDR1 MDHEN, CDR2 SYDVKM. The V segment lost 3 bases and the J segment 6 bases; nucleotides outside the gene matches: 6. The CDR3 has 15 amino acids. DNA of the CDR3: TGTGCCAGCAGTTTCGAGGGACAGGGCGGTCAGCCCCAGCATTTT. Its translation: CASSFEGQGGQPQHF.